This T cell receptor beta chain was identified in a study of cytomegalovirus exposure and HLA in healthy donors. Study findings and constraints: Prior analysis indicated that the majority of TCR beta V segments exhibited productivity approximately 87% or approximately 30% of the time. Using the classifier, cytomegalovirus status was reportedly diagnosed with high specificity and sensitivity. In a later analysis, TCR association rates varied by HLA locus: DRB1 most, HLA-C fewest.

As regards this clone: Its antigen is not known.

Use of 60 Vbeta and 13 Jbeta primers characterized the PCR. Original data processing: There were about 80 million unique TCR beta chains by a later count, and some 12 million of them were shared. Profiled with immunoSEQ multiplex PCR; TCRdb holds only in-frame clones, not every one. That table furnishes V, J and clone size, whereas the DNA furnished D and trimming. The sample comprises 200,000 to 300,000 clones, roughly four fifths of which are singletons, and approximately 2% rests with the top ten. Germline V gene sequence: CDR1 SQVTM, CDR2 ANQGSEA. The CDR3 loop spans 14 amino acids. Between the trimmed V and J ends, which lost 2 bases and 6 bases, there was a span of 13 bases.

This clonotype was sampled from a woman aged 40 to 50 in good health and CMV-seropositive. Sequencing used PBMCs. This chain links TRBV29-1 with TRBJ2-2; D is uncertain. The CDR3 reads CSVELLPSAGELFF. CDR3 nucleotide sequence: TGCAGCGTTGAATTACTCCCGAGCGCCGGGGAGCTGTTTTTT.